These 24 T cell receptor beta chains were sequenced from one sample in a study of blood T cell repertoires in COVID-19. Generated by immunoSEQ multiplex PCR, the TCRdb table keeps only in-frame clones and is missing some. The repertoire holds 150,000 to 200,000 clones, 90% to 95% seen once, with roughly 4.5% in the top ten. The sequenced material came from peripheral blood. The receptors come from a woman aged 50 to 60 with acute or convalescent COVID-19.

This clone was detected once. The V gene is TRBV30, the J gene TRBJ1-2; D is ambiguous. Germline loops: CDR1 GTSNPN, CDR2 SVGIG (reference sequence). V gave up 4 bases and J gave up 0 bases, with 6 bases separating them. CDR3 length equals 12 residues. In DNA form, the CDR3 reads TGTGCCTGGACTGTCGCTAACTATGGCTACACCTTC. Its protein is CAWTVANYGYTF.

The chain recombines TRBV5-6 with TRBJ1-3; weak D call: TRBD1 (5 bases). CDR1 SGHDT and CDR2 YYEEEE come from the germline V gene. The germline V and J ends were trimmed by 4 bases and 7 bases, with 18 bases remaining between them. The CDR3 contains 15 residues. CDR3 nucleotides: TGTGCCAGCAGCCCTGGCCAGGGTTTATGGAACACCATATATTTT. Translated: CASSPGQGLWNTIYF.

V is TRBV28 and J is TRBJ2-5, with 8 bases that match TRBD2. CDR3 length: 15 amino acids. The V gene's germline CDR1 is MDHEN and CDR2 SYDVKM. The trim removed 6 bases at V and 3 bases at J, leaving 9 bases unmatched. CDR3 sequence: CASRTGSGVKETQYF. CDR3 DNA sequence: TGTGCCAGCAGAACGGGTAGCGGGGTTAAAGAGACCCAGTACTTC.

V is TRBV7-2 and J is TRBJ2-7; the match to TRBD1 covers 8 bases. Germline CDR1 and CDR2: SGHTA and FQGNSA. The CDR3 totals 18 residues. V trimming: 4 bases; J trimming: 1 base; junction bases outside the gene matches: 15. CDR3 sequence reads: CASSSPVPTGGRSYEQYF. CDR3 coding DNA: TGTGCCAGCAGCTCCCCAGTACCAACAGGGGGTAGGTCCTACGAGCAGTACTTC. Full variable domain (outside the CDR3, taken from reference TRBV7-2 and TRBJ2-7): GAGVSQSPSNKVTEKGKDVELRCDPISGHTALYWYRQSLGQGLEFLIYFQGNSAPDKSGLPSDRFSAERTGGSVSTLTIQRTQQEDSAVYLCASSSPVPTGGRSYEQYFGPGTRLTVT.

This chain connects TRBV15 to TRBJ2-1; 8 positions agree with TRBD1. The trim removed 1 base at V and 8 bases at J, leaving 7 bases unmatched. Germline CDR1 LNHNV, CDR2 YYDKDF (reference sequence). The CDR3 covers 15 residues. CDR3 in DNA: TGTGCCACCAGCAGAGGGACAGGGAATTTCTATGAGCAGTTCTTC. Amino acids: CATSRGTGNFYEQFF.

The gene calls are TRBV27 and TRBJ1-2, with a tentative D call TRBD1 (5 bases). V was shortened by 3 bases and J by 0 bases, with 11 bases between the two germline ends. CDR1 MNHEY and CDR2 SMNVEV come from the germline V gene (reference sequence). This CDR3 region has 15 residues. CDR3 DNA sequence: TGTGCCAGCAGTTTGGGGCACGGAACTAACTATGGCTACACCTTC. Translating gives CASSLGHGTNYGYTF.

The chain carries TRBV12-3 or TRBV12-4 and TRBJ2-5, with D possibly TRBD1 on 7 matching bases. The CDR3 loop spans 13 amino acids. Trimming shortened V by 6 bases and J by 5 bases, and 13 bases separated the two germline ends. The CDR3 loop reads CASRQGGSETQYF. The CDR3 DNA sequence: TGTGCCAGCAGGCAGGGGGGTAGTGAGACCCAGTACTTC.

The genes are TRBV7-9 and TRBJ1-5; D perhaps matches TRBD1 (5 bases). Trimming removed 2 bases at V and 4 bases at J, with 12 bases between. The CDR3 has 15 amino acids. Germline V gives CDR1 SEHNR, CDR2 FQNEAQ (reference sequence). CDR3: CASSLTGGGNQPQHF. DNA for the CDR3: TGTGCCAGCAGCTTAACAGGCGGGGGGAATCAGCCCCAGCATTTT.

This clone has a handful of counts. The V gene is TRBV4-2, the J gene TRBJ1-3; D ambiguous. Germline V gene lookup returns CDR1 LGHNA and CDR2 YNFKEQ. This CDR3 is 17 amino acids long. Trimming removed 0 bases from V and 0 bases from J, with 12 bases in between. The CDR3, as DNA: TGTGCCAGCAGCCAAGACCCCTCTAGGAGCTCTGGAAACACCATATATTTT. Its translation is CASSQDPSRSSGNTIYF.

This chain uses TRBV7-2 with TRBJ2-3; 11 nucleotides line up with TRBD2. With 4 bases clipped from V and 3 bases from J, the junction kept 12 bases outside the gene matches. The CDR3 runs to 18 residues. The germline gives CDR1 SGHTA, CDR2 FQGNSA. Here the CDR3 reads CASSSEILAGGETDTQYF. CDR3 coding DNA: TGTGCCAGCAGCTCCGAGATTTTAGCGGGAGGGGAAACAGATACGCAGTATTTT.

The rearrangement links TRBV27 to TRBJ1-1, with no clear D. Germline V gene lookup returns CDR1 MNHEY and CDR2 SMNVEV (reference sequence). The CDR3 loop spans 15 amino acids. V was trimmed by 2 bases and J by 6 bases, leaving 16 bases between them. The CDR3 region is CASSLMSGRTAEAFF. The CDR3 DNA follows: TGTGCCAGCAGTTTAATGTCGGGGAGGACCGCTGAAGCTTTCTTT.

This chain joins TRBV28 and TRBJ1-1, with D perhaps matching TRBD1 (5 bases). This CDR3 contains 14 residues. Trimming removed 8 bases at V and 1 base at J, with 14 bases between. CDR1 is MDHEN, CDR2 SYDVKM, per germline. The CDR3 loop is CASLEWGGNTEAFF. DNA for the CDR3: TGTGCCAGCCTCGAATGGGGCGGGAACACTGAAGCTTTCTTT.

The chain couples TRBV24-1 to TRBJ2-2, with a tentative D call TRBD2 (6 bases). The CDR3 has 14 amino acids. Trimming removed 6 bases at V and 1 base at J, with 8 bases between. Looked up from germline, CDR1 is KGHDR and CDR2 is SFDVKD. The DNA for the CDR3 is TGTGCCACCAGTCCTAGCGAGAACACCGGGGAGCTGTTTTTT. Translated, it gives CATSPSENTGELFF.

The rearrangement links TRBV19 to TRBJ1-5; 11 nucleotides line up with TRBD1. V lost 6 bases to trimming and J lost 6 bases; unmatched junction nucleotides: 4. Looked up from germline, CDR1 is LNHDA and CDR2 is SQIVND (reference sequence). The CDR3 is 14 amino acids. The DNA for the CDR3 is TGTGCCAGTAGGGACAGGGGGCAGGGTCAGCCCCAGCATTTT. Its translation is CASRDRGQGQPQHF.

This chain links TRBV27 with TRBJ2-3; 9 bases agree with TRBD2. CDR3 length equals 16 residues. The V and J ends lost 5 bases and 5 bases, in that order; junction bases with no gene match: 11. Germline assignment: CDR1 MNHEY and CDR2 SMNVEV (reference sequence). This chain's CDR3 is CASSAFLAGAGDTQYF. CDR3 sequence (DNA): TGTGCCAGCAGTGCCTTCTTAGCGGGAGCTGGAGATACGCAGTATTTT.

This clone was recorded only once. The chain couples TRBV4-1 to TRBJ2-1; D might be TRBD2 (6 bases). Germline CDR1 is MGHRA and CDR2 is YSYEKL. Trimming cost V 4 bases and J 4 bases, with 14 bases left between them. This CDR3 spans 15 amino acids. DNA for the CDR3: TGCGCCAGCAGCCCCCGGGACTTGACGTACAATGAGCAGTTCTTC. The encoded protein is CASSPRDLTYNEQFF.

With respect to this clone: The sample carries other DNA sequences with the same CDR3. The gene calls are TRBV30 and TRBJ1-5; unclear D gene. There are 14 residues in the CDR3. Germline V CDR1 and CDR2: GTSNPN, SVGIG (reference sequence). V was pared by 1 base and J by 2 bases, with 9 bases between. In DNA, the CDR3 is TGTGCCTGGAGTGGGGGAGGCGGCAATCAGCCCCAGCATTTT. Residues: CAWSGGGGNQPQHF.

The chain links TRBV14 to TRBJ2-1; 7 nucleotides align to TRBD1. This CDR3 comprises 14 residues. V shed 4 bases and J 6 bases; nucleotides not matched to a gene: 6. Germline V CDR1 and CDR2: SGHDN, FVKESK. In DNA, the CDR3 is TGTGCCAGCAGCCGATCAAACAGGGGCAATGAGCAGTTCTTC. Translating gives CASSRSNRGNEQFF.

The V gene is TRBV27, the J gene TRBJ2-2; TRBD1 matches at 9 bases. Germline CDR1 reads MNHEY; CDR2 reads SMNVEV (reference sequence). J was trimmed by 6 bases and V by 3 bases; bases with no gene match: 11. This CDR3 spans 17 amino acids. Here the CDR3 reads CASSFGLQGARAGELFF. DNA of the CDR3: TGTGCCAGCAGTTTTGGGTTACAGGGGGCTAGAGCCGGGGAGCTGTTTTTT.

The CDR3 region is CASSLGEVSGNTIYF. CDR3 in DNA: TGTGCCAGCAGCCTGGGGGAGGTATCTGGAAACACCATATATTTT. The chain is built from TRBV7-9 and TRBJ1-3; TRBD1 is a possible D gene (5 bases). Trimming removed 5 bases from V and 1 base from J, with 12 bases in between. From germline, CDR1 is SEHNR and CDR2 FQNEAQ (reference sequence). The CDR3 contains 15 residues.

This clone was counted once. This chain links TRBV7-9 with TRBJ1-5, with a tentative D call TRBD1 (6 bases). The V end lost 1 base, the J end lost 0 bases, and 10 bases lay between the germline ends. Germline assignment: CDR1 SEHNR and CDR2 FQNEAQ (reference sequence). The CDR3 totals 16 residues. CDR3 in DNA: TGTGCCAGCAGCTTAGGAGGGGGGGTTAGCAATCAGCCCCAGCATTTT. As protein: CASSLGGGVSNQPQHF.

The CDR3, as DNA: TGTGCCAGCAGCTTATACAGGGTTGGCAATTCACCCCTCCACTTT. Protein: CASSLYRVGNSPLHF. The J gene is TRBJ1-6, the V gene TRBV7-2; the D gene is possibly TRBD1 (6 bases). The CDR3 spans 15 residues. V dropped 2 bases and J dropped 7 bases, with 12 bases sitting between them. In germline, CDR1 is SGHTA, CDR2 FQGNSA.

The V call is TRBV19, the J call TRBJ2-3; 7 bases map to TRBD2. In germline, CDR1 is LNHDA, CDR2 SQIVND (reference sequence). The junction had 7 bases not matched to a gene; V was cut back by 10 bases and J by 6 bases. The CDR3 covers 12 residues. The CDR3 bases are TGTGCCACCGGGAGCGGGGAGGATACGCAGTATTTT. Translating gives CATGSGEDTQYF.

The chain links TRBV5-4 to TRBJ2-2; 15 positions match TRBD2. J gave up 6 bases and V 4 bases, and 4 bases lay outside the gene matches. The CDR3 length is 16 residues. The germline V gene has CDR1 SGHNT and CDR2 YYREEE (reference sequence). This chain's CDR3 is CASSIGTSGRPGELFF. The CDR3 bases are TGTGCCAGCAGCATAGGGACTAGCGGGAGGCCCGGGGAGCTGTTTTTT.